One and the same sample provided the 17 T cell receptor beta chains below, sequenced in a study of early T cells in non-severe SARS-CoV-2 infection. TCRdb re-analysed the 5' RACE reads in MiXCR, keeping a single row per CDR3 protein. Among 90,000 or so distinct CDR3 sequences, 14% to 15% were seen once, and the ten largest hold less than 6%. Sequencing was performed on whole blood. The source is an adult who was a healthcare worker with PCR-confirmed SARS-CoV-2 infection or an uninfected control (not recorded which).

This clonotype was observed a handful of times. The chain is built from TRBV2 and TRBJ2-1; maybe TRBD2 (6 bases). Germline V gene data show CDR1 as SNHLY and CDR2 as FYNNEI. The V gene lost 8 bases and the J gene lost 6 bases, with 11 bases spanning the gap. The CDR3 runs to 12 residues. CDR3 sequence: CASGGTANEQFF. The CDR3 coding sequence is TGTGCCAGCGGGGGGACGGCCAATGAGCAGTTCTTC.

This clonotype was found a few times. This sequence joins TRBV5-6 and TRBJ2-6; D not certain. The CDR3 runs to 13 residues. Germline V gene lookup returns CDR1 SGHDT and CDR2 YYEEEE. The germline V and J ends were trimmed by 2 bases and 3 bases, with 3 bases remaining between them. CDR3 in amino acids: CASSFGGANVLTF. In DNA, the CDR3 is TGTGCCAGCAGCTTTGGTGGGGCCAACGTCCTGACTTTC.

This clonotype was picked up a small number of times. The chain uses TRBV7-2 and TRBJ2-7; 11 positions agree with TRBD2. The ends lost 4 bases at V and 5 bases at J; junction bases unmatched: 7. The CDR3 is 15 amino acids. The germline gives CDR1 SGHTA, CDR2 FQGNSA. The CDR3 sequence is CASSSQLAGADEQYF. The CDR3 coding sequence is TGTGCCAGCAGCTCTCAACTAGCGGGAGCAGACGAGCAGTACTTC.

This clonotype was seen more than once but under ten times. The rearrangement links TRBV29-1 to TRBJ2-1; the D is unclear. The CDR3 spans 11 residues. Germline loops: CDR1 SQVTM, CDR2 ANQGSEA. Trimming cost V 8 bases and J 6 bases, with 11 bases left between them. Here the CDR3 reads CSSLTPNEQFF. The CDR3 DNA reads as TGCAGCTCCTTGACCCCCAATGAGCAGTTCTTC.

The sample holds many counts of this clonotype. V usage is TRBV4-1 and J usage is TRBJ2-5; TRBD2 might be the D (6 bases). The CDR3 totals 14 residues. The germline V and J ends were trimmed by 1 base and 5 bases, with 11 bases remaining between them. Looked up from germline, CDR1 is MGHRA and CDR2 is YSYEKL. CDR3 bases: TGCGCCAGCAGCCAAGTCTCGGGAGCTGAGACCCAGTACTTC. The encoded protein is CASSQVSGAETQYF.

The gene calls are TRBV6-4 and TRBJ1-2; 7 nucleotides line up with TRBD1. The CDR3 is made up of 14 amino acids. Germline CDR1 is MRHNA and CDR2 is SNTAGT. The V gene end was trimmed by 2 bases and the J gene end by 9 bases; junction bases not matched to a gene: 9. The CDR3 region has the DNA TGTGCCAGCAGTGACGAGCCGACAGGGAGTCGCTACACCTTC. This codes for CASSDEPTGSRYTF.

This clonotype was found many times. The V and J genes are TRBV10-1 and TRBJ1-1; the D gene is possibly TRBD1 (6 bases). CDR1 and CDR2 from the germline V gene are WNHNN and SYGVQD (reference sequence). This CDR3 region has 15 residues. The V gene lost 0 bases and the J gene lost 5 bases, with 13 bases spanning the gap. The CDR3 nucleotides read TGCGCCAGCAGTGAGTCGAGTCCCAGGGGAACTGAAGCTTTCTTT. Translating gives CASSESSPRGTEAFF.

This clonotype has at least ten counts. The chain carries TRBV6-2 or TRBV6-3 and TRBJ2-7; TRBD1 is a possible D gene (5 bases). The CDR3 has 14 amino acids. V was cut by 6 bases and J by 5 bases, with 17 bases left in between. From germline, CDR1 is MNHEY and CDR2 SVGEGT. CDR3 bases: TGTGCCAGCAGCAACACAGGTCCTATCGACGAGCAGTACTTC. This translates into CASSNTGPIDEQYF.

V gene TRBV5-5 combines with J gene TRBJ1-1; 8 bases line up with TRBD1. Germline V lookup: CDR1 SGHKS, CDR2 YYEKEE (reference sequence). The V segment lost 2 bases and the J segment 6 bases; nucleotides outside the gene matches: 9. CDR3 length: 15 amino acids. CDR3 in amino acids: CASSLGQGRRAEAFF. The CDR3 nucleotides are TGTGCCAGCAGCTTAGGACAGGGACGAAGGGCTGAAGCTTTCTTT.

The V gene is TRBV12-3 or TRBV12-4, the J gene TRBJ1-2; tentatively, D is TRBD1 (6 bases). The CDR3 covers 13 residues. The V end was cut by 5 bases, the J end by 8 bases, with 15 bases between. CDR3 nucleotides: TGTGCCAGCAGTCCCACAGGGATGATCGGCTACACCTTC. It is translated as CASSPTGMIGYTF.

The CDR3, as DNA: TGTGCCAGCTCGGCCCGACAGACCGTCACAGATACGCAGTATTTT. Its protein is CASSARQTVTDTQYF. This chain links TRBV13 with TRBJ2-3; D may be TRBD1 (5 bases). Trimming took off 8 bases at V and 2 bases at J, with 17 bases between the two ends. Germline loops: CDR1 PRHDT, CDR2 FYEKMQ (reference sequence). This CDR3 is 15 amino acids long.

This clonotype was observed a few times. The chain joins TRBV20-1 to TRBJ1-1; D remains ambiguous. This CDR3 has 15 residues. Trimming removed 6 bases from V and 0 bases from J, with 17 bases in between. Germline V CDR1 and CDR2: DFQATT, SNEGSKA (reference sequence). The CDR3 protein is CSATTAGLMNTEAFF. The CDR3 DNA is TGCAGTGCCACTACCGCCGGGTTGATGAACACTGAAGCTTTCTTT.

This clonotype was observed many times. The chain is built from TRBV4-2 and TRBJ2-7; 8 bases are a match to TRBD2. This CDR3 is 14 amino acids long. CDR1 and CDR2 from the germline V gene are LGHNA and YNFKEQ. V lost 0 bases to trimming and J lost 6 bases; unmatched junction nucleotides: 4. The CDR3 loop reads CASSQDREGTEQYF. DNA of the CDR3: TGTGCCAGCAGCCAAGACCGGGAGGGCACCGAGCAGTACTTC.

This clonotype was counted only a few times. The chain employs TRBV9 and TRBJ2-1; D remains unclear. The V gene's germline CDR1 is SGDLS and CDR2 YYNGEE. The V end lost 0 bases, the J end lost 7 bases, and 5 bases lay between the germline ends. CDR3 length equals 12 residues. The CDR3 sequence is CASSVVANEQFF. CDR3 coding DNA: TGTGCCAGCAGCGTAGTAGCTAATGAGCAGTTCTTC.

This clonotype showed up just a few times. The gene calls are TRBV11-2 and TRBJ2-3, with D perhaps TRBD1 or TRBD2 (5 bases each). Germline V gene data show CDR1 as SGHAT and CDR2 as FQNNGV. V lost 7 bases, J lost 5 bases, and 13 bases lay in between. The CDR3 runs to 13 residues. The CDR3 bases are TGTGCCAGCACCGTCGGGACGCGAGATACGCAGTATTTT. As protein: CASTVGTRDTQYF.

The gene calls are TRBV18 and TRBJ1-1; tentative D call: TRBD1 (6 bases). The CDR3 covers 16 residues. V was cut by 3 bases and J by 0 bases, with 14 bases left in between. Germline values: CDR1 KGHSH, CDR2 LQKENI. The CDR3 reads CASSPRQGTMNTEAFF. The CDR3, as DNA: TGTGCCAGCTCACCCCGGCAGGGGACCATGAACACTGAAGCTTTCTTT.

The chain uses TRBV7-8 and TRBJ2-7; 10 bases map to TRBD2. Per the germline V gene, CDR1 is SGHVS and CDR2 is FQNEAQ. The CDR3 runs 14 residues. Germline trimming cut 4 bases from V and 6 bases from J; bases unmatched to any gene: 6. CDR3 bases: TGTGCCAGCAGCTCGCTAGCGGGAGTCGGCGAGCAGTACTTC. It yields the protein CASSSLAGVGEQYF.